Below, 20 T cell receptor beta chains from the same sample are listed, as sequenced in a study of cytomegalovirus exposure and HLA in healthy donors. Use of 60 Vbeta and 13 Jbeta primers characterized the PCR. Repertoires were generated with immunoSEQ multiplex PCR, while TCRdb's copy carries only in-frame clones and drops some. The sample lists 93,000 or so clones, 76% occurring once. The sample consisted of PBMCs. These receptors all come from a woman between 18 and 29 years old in good health and CMV-seropositive.

The rearrangement links TRBV6-9 to TRBJ1-5; D may be TRBD1 (5 bases). V lost 2 bases and J lost 5, with 10 bases in between. Germline-derived CDR1 and CDR2 are MNHGY and SVAAGI. The CDR3 spans 14 residues. This CDR3 is CASSYGAPHQPQHF. CDR3 DNA sequence: TGTGCCAGCAGTTATGGGGCCCCACATCAGCCCCAGCATTTT.

Here the CDR3 DNA reads TGTGCCAGCAGCCTATCCTTGGCAGGGTCGAGTGAAAAACTGTTTTTT. Translating it yields CASSLSLAGSSEKLFF. The chain joins TRBV9 to TRBJ1-4; TRBD1 might be the D (5 bases). The germline V and J ends were trimmed by 4 bases and 7 bases, with 20 bases remaining between them. This CDR3 region has 16 residues. Looked up from germline, CDR1 is SGDLS and CDR2 is YYNGEE. Combining the CDR3 with reference TRBV9 and TRBJ1-4 gives the whole variable domain DSGVTQTPKHLITATGQRVTLRCSPRSGDLSVYWYQQSLDQGLQFLIQYYNGEERAKGNILERFSAQQFPDLHSELNLSSLELGDSALYFCASSLSLAGSSEKLFFGSGTQLSVL.

The sample holds a few counts of this clone. The genes are TRBV10-1 and TRBJ2-5, with 14 bases identical to TRBD2. CDR1 is WNHNN, CDR2 SYGVQD, per germline (reference sequence). V gave up 5 bases and J gave up 1 base; unmatched junction bases: 6. The CDR3 is made up of 17 amino acids. The CDR3 DNA reads as TGCGCCAGCAGTTCTGGGACTAGCGGGGGTTCCCAAGAGACCCAGTACTTC. Translating it yields CASSSGTSGGSQETQYF.

This clone showed up just a few times. This sequence joins TRBV14 and TRBJ2-7; TRBD2 aligns across 8 bases. The CDR3 runs 14 residues. The germline V gene has CDR1 SGHDN and CDR2 FVKESK. With 4 bases clipped from V and 3 bases from J, the junction kept 5 bases outside the gene matches. CDR3 DNA sequence: TGTGCCAGCAGCCCCGGGGGGGTAAACTACGAGCAGTACTTC. This translates into CASSPGGVNYEQYF.

This clone has more than one count but fewer than ten. This sequence joins TRBV7-2 and TRBJ2-5, with 10 bases identical to TRBD2. The DNA end is a closer match to TRBJ2-7, so the J assignment may be wrong. Germline assignment: CDR1 SGHTA and CDR2 FQGNSA. The CDR3 has 15 amino acids. The DNA of the CDR3 is TGTGCCAGCAGCTTAACGGCTAGCGGGAGCTACGAGCAGTACTTC. It codes for CASSLTASGSYEQYF.

This chain connects TRBV29-1 to TRBJ1-4; TRBD1 agrees at 9 bases. Germline V gene data show CDR1 as SQVTM and CDR2 as ANQGSEA. The CDR3 contains 13 residues. V trimming: 6 bases; J trimming: 5 bases; junction bases outside the gene matches: 4. The CDR3 DNA is TGCAGCGTCCTGACAGGGGGAAATGAAAAACTGTTTTTT. Its protein is CSVLTGGNEKLFF.

In its sample, this clone was seen a few times. The chain recombines TRBV5-4 with TRBJ2-5, with TRBD2 matching over 10 bases. This CDR3 has 15 amino acids. V shed 2 bases and J 5 bases; nucleotides not matched to a gene: 6. The V gene's germline CDR1 is SGHNT and CDR2 YYREEE (reference sequence). CDR3 in DNA: TGTGCCAGCAGCTTAGCGGGAGGGCCTGGGGAGACCCAGTACTTC. As protein: CASSLAGGPGETQYF. Based on the CDR3 plus reference TRBV5-4 and TRBJ2-5, the full variable domain is ETGVTQSPTHLIKTRGQQVTLRCSSQSGHNTVSWYQQALGQGPQFIFQYYREEENGRGNFPPRFSGLQFPNYSSELNVNALELDDSALYLCASSLAGGPGETQYFGPGTRLLVL.

The chain joins TRBV19 to TRBJ1-5, with a weak D call TRBD1 (5 bases). V lost 3 bases and J 4 bases, leaving 13 bases between the germline ends. The germline CDR1 and CDR2 sequences are LNHDA and SQIVND (reference sequence). The CDR3 consists of 15 residues. The CDR3 DNA reads as TGTGCCAGTAGTATGAAGGGAGGGGTTAATCAGCCCCAGCATTTT. The encoded protein is CASSMKGGVNQPQHF.

V is TRBV7-8 and J is TRBJ1-2; D is undetermined. The germline V gene has CDR1 SGHVS and CDR2 FQNEAQ. V was shortened by 5 bases and J by 4 bases, with 11 bases between the two germline ends. This CDR3 is built from 13 residues. The CDR3 coding sequence is TGTGCCAGCAGCGTGCGACTGTCCTATGGCTACACCTTC. As protein: CASSVRLSYGYTF.

V is TRBV15 and J is TRBJ1-4; TRBD1 agrees at 7 bases. From germline, CDR1 is LNHNV and CDR2 YYDKDF (reference sequence). The CDR3 has 15 residues. V lost 0 bases and J lost 3; bases outside the gene matches: 1. CDR3 nucleotides: TGTGCCACCAGCAGAGATACAGGGGCTAATGAAAAACTGTTTTTT. Amino acid sequence: CATSRDTGANEKLFF.

The chain joins TRBV6-5 to TRBJ1-5; 7 nucleotides align to TRBD1. The germline V gene encodes CDR1 MNHEY and CDR2 SVGAGI. The trim removed 6 bases at V and 4 bases at J, leaving 6 bases unmatched. CDR3 size: 14 residues. CDR3: CASRDPGGNQPQHF. The CDR3 DNA reads as TGTGCCAGCAGGGACCCAGGGGGTAATCAGCCCCAGCATTTT.

The rearrangement uses TRBV9 and TRBJ2-7, with D possibly matching TRBD2 (5 bases). Trimming cost V 7 bases and J 3 bases, with 26 bases left between them. In germline, CDR1 is SGDLS, CDR2 YYNGEE. The CDR3 has 17 amino acids. The DNA for the CDR3 is TGTGCCAGCGGGGAGTTGAGGACTTCACTACCTTTCTACGAGCAGTACTTC. Its translation is CASGELRTSLPFYEQYF.

CDR3 bases: TGTGCCAGCAGCGTAGGTACAGGGGCTATGAACACTGAAGCTTTCTTT. Translating it yields CASSVGTGAMNTEAFF. This sequence joins TRBV9 and TRBJ1-1, with TRBD1 matching 7 bases. Germline CDR1 is SGDLS and CDR2 is YYNGEE. There are 16 residues in the CDR3. The trim removed 0 bases at V and 0 bases at J, leaving 5 bases unmatched.

CDR3 loop: CASSPGLALGYEQFF. The CDR3 DNA reads as TGTGCCAGTAGTCCAGGACTAGCGTTGGGGTATGAGCAGTTCTTC. This chain joins TRBV19 and TRBJ2-1, with 9 bases that match TRBD2. This CDR3 contains 15 residues. Germline CDR1 and CDR2: LNHDA and SQIVND (reference sequence). V lost 5 bases to trimming and J lost 8 bases; unmatched junction nucleotides: 10.

This clone was detected only once. The chain carries TRBV28 and TRBJ2-7, with TRBD1 identical over 7 bases. The CDR3 runs 15 residues. J gave up 3 bases and V 6 bases, and 11 bases lay outside the gene matches. Germline lookup yields CDR1 MDHEN and CDR2 SYDVKM. CDR3 in DNA: TGTGCCAGCAGCTCATTCGGAGCAGGGGGCTACGAGCAGTACTTC. It encodes CASSSFGAGGYEQYF.

The CDR3 DNA is TGTGCCAGCACCGACGGGTCAGGGGGTCAGACCCAGTACTTC. Translating gives CASTDGSGGQTQYF. The J gene is TRBJ2-5, the V gene TRBV6-6; TRBD1 agrees at 7 bases. V dropped 7 bases and J dropped 6; count of bases not matched to a gene: 11. Germline lookup yields CDR1 MNHNY and CDR2 SVGAGI (reference sequence). The CDR3 is 14 residues long.

In its sample, this clone was seen a few times. CDR3 region: CASSSGALAGVEDTQYF. Here the CDR3 DNA reads TGTGCCAGCAGTTCGGGTGCCTTAGCGGGAGTGGAAGATACGCAGTATTTT. This chain connects TRBV28 to TRBJ2-3; 9 bases fit TRBD2. V shed 4 bases, J shed 5 bases, and the junction held 13 bases outside the gene matches. Germline lookup yields CDR1 MDHEN and CDR2 SYDVKM. There are 17 residues in the CDR3. The full variable domain, completed using reference TRBV28 and TRBJ2-3, is DVKVTQSSRYLVKRTGEKVFLECVQDMDHENMFWYRQDPGLGLRLIYFSYDVKMKEKGDIPEGYSVSREKKERFSLILESASTNQTSMYLCASSSGALAGVEDTQYFGPGTRLTVL.

The J gene is TRBJ2-5, the V gene TRBV2; 9 bases agree with TRBD2. The trim removed 3 bases at V and 1 base at J, leaving 6 bases unmatched. There are 16 residues in the CDR3. Germline V gene data show CDR1 as SNHLY and CDR2 as FYNNEI. CDR3 sequence (DNA): TGTGCCAGCAGTGACCAGGGACTAGCCTTCCAAGAGACCCAGTACTTC. Protein sequence: CASSDQGLAFQETQYF.

The chain joins TRBV19 to TRBJ1-2; 7 nucleotides align to TRBD1. From germline, CDR1 is LNHDA and CDR2 SQIVND (reference sequence). Trimming cost V 7 bases and J 5 bases; bases outside gene matches: 7. The CDR3 has 13 residues. The CDR3, as DNA: TGTGCCAGTACTGGAGGGGGCTGGTATGGCTACACCTTC. This translates into CASTGGGWYGYTF.

The genes are TRBV7-9 and TRBJ1-2, with 8 bases lining up with TRBD1. CDR1 and CDR2 from the germline V gene are SEHNR and FQNEAQ (reference sequence). Unmatched junction bases numbered 10, after V lost 5 bases and J lost 8 bases. The CDR3 consists of 14 residues. This CDR3 is CASSMTGTGKGYTF. The CDR3 DNA follows: TGTGCCAGCAGCATGACCGGGACAGGCAAGGGCTACACCTTC.